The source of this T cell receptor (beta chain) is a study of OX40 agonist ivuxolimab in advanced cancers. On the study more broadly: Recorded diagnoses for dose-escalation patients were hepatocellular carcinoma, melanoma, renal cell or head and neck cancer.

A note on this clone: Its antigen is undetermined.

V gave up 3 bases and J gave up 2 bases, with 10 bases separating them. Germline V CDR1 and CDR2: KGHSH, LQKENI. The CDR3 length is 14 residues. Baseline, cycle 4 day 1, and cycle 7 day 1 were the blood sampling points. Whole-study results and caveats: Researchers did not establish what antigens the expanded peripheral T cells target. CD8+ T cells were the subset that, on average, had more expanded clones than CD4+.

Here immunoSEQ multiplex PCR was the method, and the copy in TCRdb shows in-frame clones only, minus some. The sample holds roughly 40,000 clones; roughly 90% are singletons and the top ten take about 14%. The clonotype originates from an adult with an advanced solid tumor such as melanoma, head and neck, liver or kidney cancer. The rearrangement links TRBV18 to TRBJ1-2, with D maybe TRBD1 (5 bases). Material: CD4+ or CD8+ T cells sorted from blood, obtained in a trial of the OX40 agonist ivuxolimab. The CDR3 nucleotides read TGTGCCAGCTCACCTGCAGGGAACAACTATGGCTACACCTTC. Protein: CASSPAGNNYGYTF. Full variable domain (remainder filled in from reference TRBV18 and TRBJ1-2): NAGVMQNPRHLVRRRGQEARLRCSPMKGHSHVYWYRQLPEEGLKFMVYLQKENIIDESGMPKERFSAEFPKEGPSILRIQQVVRGDSAAYFCASSPAGNNYGYTFGSGTRLTVV.